One and the same sample provided the 26 T cell receptor beta chains below, sequenced in a study of T cell repertoires in cytomegalovirus infection. One entry per CDR3 protein, called by TCRdb with MiXCR from the reads. The table lists about 570,000 distinct CDR3 sequences, 35% to 50% of them singletons. For these TCRs, the target antigens are not known. Here the sequenced sample was cultured PBMCs, taken from culture after CMV antigen stimulation. The receptor set was obtained from a human donor in good health (CMV status not recorded). Some clones in this sample may be carry-over from other donors' samples.

Details on this clonotype: The missing conserved phenylalanine or tryptophan at the end of this CDR3 makes a read error likely. The J gene is TRBJ2-5, the V gene TRBV11-2; 7 bases align to TRBD2. With 4 bases clipped from V and 5 bases from J, the junction kept 13 bases outside the gene matches. The V gene's germline CDR1 is SGHAT and CDR2 FQNNGV. This CDR3 has 16 amino acids. The DNA of the CDR3 is TGTGCCAGCAGCTCCTTGGGGGGGTCGGTCCTGGAGACCCAGTACGTC. It is translated as CASSSLGGSVLETQYV.

The chain joins TRBV5-4 to TRBJ2-2, with 9 bases that match TRBD2. V dropped 9 bases and J dropped 7; count of bases not matched to a gene: 13. Germline-derived CDR1 and CDR2 are SGHNT and YYREEE (reference sequence). This CDR3 contains 15 residues. CDR3 coding DNA: TGTGCCACCCAGTTGGGACTAGCAGGTTACGGGGAGCTGTTTTTT. Translating gives CATQLGLAGYGELFF.

This clonotype was counted only a few times. This sequence joins TRBV18 and TRBJ2-5; 12 bases match TRBD2. This CDR3 spans 15 amino acids. CDR1 KGHSH and CDR2 LQKENI come from the germline V gene. The ends lost 6 bases at V and 4 bases at J; junction bases unmatched: 6. In nucleotides, the CDR3 is TGTGCCAGCTCGACGACTAGCGGGGGAGGAGAGACCCAGTACTTC. This codes for CASSTTSGGGETQYF.

The chain has TRBV12-5 and TRBJ2-4, with D unclear. V dropped 2 bases and J dropped 0 bases, with 20 bases sitting between them. Germline values: CDR1 LGHNT, CDR2 FRNRAP. This CDR3 has 19 residues. CDR3 in amino acids: CASGLSTPSLALAKNIQYF. The CDR3 DNA reads as TGTGCTAGTGGTTTGAGTACTCCCTCTCTCGCCTTAGCCAAAAACATTCAGTACTTC.

This clonotype was detected only a few times. The CDR3 loop is CASSGQGDLNYGYTF. The CDR3, as DNA: TGTGCCAGCAGTGGACAGGGGGACCTTAACTATGGCTACACCTTC. This chain uses TRBV2 with TRBJ1-2; 9 bases align to TRBD1. This CDR3 has 15 amino acids. In germline, CDR1 is SNHLY, CDR2 FYNNEI. V lost 4 bases and J lost 1; bases outside the gene matches: 4.

This chain joins TRBV7-2 and TRBJ2-1; 11 bases match TRBD1. Germline loops: CDR1 SGHTA, CDR2 FQGNSA. With V trimmed by 6 bases and J by 7 bases, 11 bases remained unmatched. This CDR3 comprises 16 residues. Here the CDR3 reads CASSRRAGTGGNEQFF. CDR3 bases: TGTGCCAGCAGTCGCCGCGCCGGGACAGGGGGGAATGAGCAGTTCTTC.

This clonotype was seen only once. The chain links TRBV6-1 to TRBJ1-1; 7 nucleotides match TRBD1. Germline V gene sequence: CDR1 MNHNS, CDR2 SASEGT. After removal of 5 bases from V and 3 bases from J, the junction contained 6 bases not matched to a gene. This CDR3 is 14 amino acids long. CDR3 nucleotide sequence: TGTGCCAGCAGTCGCCGGGACAGAGACACTGAAGCTTTCTTT. Translation: CASSRRDRDTEAFF.

This clonotype appeared a few times. CDR3 nucleotide sequence: TGTGCCAGCAGCCTCGCAGCGGGAGGTCCCTACAATGAGCAGTTCTTC. It is translated as CASSLAAGGPYNEQFF. V usage is TRBV7-2 and J usage is TRBJ2-1; TRBD2 aligns across 9 bases. The CDR3 covers 16 residues. CDR1 is SGHTA and CDR2 is FQGNSA in the germline V gene. Trimming cost V 5 bases and J 2 bases; bases outside gene matches: 7.

The genes are TRBV5-1 and TRBJ2-3, with 7 positions matching TRBD2. The CDR3 contains 16 residues. J lost 3 bases, V lost 3 bases, and 10 bases had no gene match. The germline gives CDR1 SGHRS, CDR2 YFSETQ. The CDR3 sequence is CASSSGGAGITDTQYF. CDR3 nucleotides: TGCGCCAGCAGCTCCGGAGGAGCGGGGATTACAGATACGCAGTATTTT.

In its sample, this clonotype was seen a few times. This chain joins TRBV7-6 and TRBJ1-5; tentatively, D is TRBD1 (6 bases). V was cut by 1 base and J by 5 bases, with 15 bases left in between. Looked up from germline, CDR1 is SGHVS and CDR2 is FNYEAQ. This CDR3 region has 16 residues. The CDR3 protein is CASSLVPHREHQPQHF. CDR3 DNA: TGTGCCAGCAGCTTAGTACCCCACAGGGAGCATCAGCCCCAGCATTTT.

The chain uses TRBV12-3 or TRBV12-4 and TRBJ2-3, with TRBD2 identical over 8 bases. The V segment lost 10 bases and the J segment 3 bases; nucleotides outside the gene matches: 6. The CDR3 spans 13 residues. The chain's CDR3 is CANTGLATDTQYF. DNA of the CDR3: TGTGCCAACACCGGACTAGCAACAGATACGCAGTATTTT.

CDR3 protein: CASSSRNPIEPLHF. The CDR3 bases are TGTGCCAGCAGCTCACGTAATCCCATCGAACCCCTCCACTTT. The chain carries TRBV9 and TRBJ1-6, with unresolved D. The CDR3 length is 14 residues. Germline V gene data show CDR1 as SGDLS and CDR2 as YYNGEE. The V end lost 4 bases, the J end lost 12 bases, and 17 bases lay between the germline ends.

In this sample, this clonotype turned up many times. The chain uses TRBV7-2 and TRBJ1-3; D gene uncertain. The germline CDR1 and CDR2 sequences are SGHTA and FQGNSA. The CDR3 runs 15 residues. V was cut by 1 base and J by 0 bases, with 7 bases left in between. The CDR3 spells CASSLGGSSGNTIYF. The CDR3 DNA reads as TGTGCCAGCAGCTTAGGTGGTAGCTCTGGAAACACCATATATTTT.

The CDR3 region has the DNA TGTGCCAGCAGTTTATACTGGGGAAACACCGGGGAGCTGTTTTTT. Protein sequence: CASSLYWGNTGELFF. This rearrangement joins TRBV27 to TRBJ2-2; D is ambiguous. V lost 1 base and J lost 2, with 8 bases in between. CDR3 length: 15 residues. The V gene's germline CDR1 is MNHEY and CDR2 SMNVEV (reference sequence).

The rearrangement joins TRBV19 to TRBJ2-2; 12 bases fit TRBD1. This CDR3 is 19 amino acids long. Trimming at V came to 7 bases and at J to 1 base, leaving 13 bases not matched to a gene. The germline V gene has CDR1 LNHDA and CDR2 SQIVND (reference sequence). The CDR3 coding sequence is TGTGCCAGTACCGCGCTCCGGGACAGGGGGCCCCTGAACACCGGGGAGCTGTTTTTT. It yields the protein CASTALRDRGPLNTGELFF. The full variable domain, its missing parts supplied by reference TRBV19 and TRBJ2-2, is DGGITQSPKYLFRKEGQNVTLSCEQNLNHDAMYWYRQDPGQGLRLIYYSQIVNDFQKGDIAEGYSVSREKKESFPLTVTSAQKNPTAFYLCASTALRDRGPLNTGELFFGEGSRLTVL.

This chain links TRBV15 with TRBJ1-1, with 7 bases that match TRBD1. From germline, CDR1 is LNHNV and CDR2 YYDKDF (reference sequence). Trimming took 0 bases from V and 7 from J; bases not matched to a gene: 5. The CDR3 consists of 14 residues. CDR3 nucleotide sequence: TGTGCCACCAGCAGAGAGGGACAGATATATGAAGCTTTCTTT. This translates into CATSREGQIYEAFF.

Here the CDR3 DNA reads TGTGCCAGCAGCCCGGGCATTGGGCCCACGAGCACAGATACGCAGTATTTT. Amino acids: CASSPGIGPTSTDTQYF. The chain is built from TRBV7-8 and TRBJ2-3; D not certain. Trimming shortened V by 5 bases and J by 0 bases, and 18 bases separated the two germline ends. Germline CDR1 SGHVS, CDR2 FQNEAQ. The CDR3 is made up of 17 amino acids. Together with reference TRBV7-8 and TRBJ2-3, the CDR3 gives the full variable domain: GAGVSQSPRYKVAKRGQDVALRCDPISGHVSLFWYQQALGQGPEFLTYFQNEAQLDKSGLPSDRFFAERPEGSVSTLKIQRTQQEDSAVYLCASSPGIGPTSTDTQYFGPGTRLTVL.

This clonotype was seen a single time. One junction end disagrees with the germline gene, perhaps due to a read error. The CDR3 nucleotides are TGTACCAGCACCCTGGGGGGGAATGAGCAGTTCTTC. Encoded protein: CTSTLGGNEQFF. The chain couples TRBV7-8 to TRBJ2-1, with 7 bases identical to TRBD2. Germline-derived CDR1 and CDR2 are SGHVS and FQNEAQ. The CDR3 runs to 12 residues.

The genes are TRBV29-1 and TRBJ1-4, with no clear D. CDR3 length: 13 residues. Trimming took off 5 bases at V and 3 bases at J, with 10 bases between the two ends. Per germline, CDR1 SQVTM and CDR2 ANQGSEA. Here the CDR3 DNA reads TGCAGCGTTAGGAGGCAGCCTAATGAAAAACTGTTTTTT. It codes for CSVRRQPNEKLFF.

This clonotype was found many times. The chain combines TRBV7-2 with TRBJ2-7; D is uncertain. Trimming removed 5 bases from V and 2 bases from J, with 16 bases in between. The CDR3 has 15 residues. Per the germline V gene, CDR1 is SGHTA and CDR2 is FQGNSA. Here the CDR3 DNA reads TGTGCCAGCAGCACCGGACCGGGCCCACCCTACGAGCAGTACTTC. Amino acid sequence: CASSTGPGPPYEQYF.

This clonotype is a singleton in its sample. The rearrangement joins TRBV14 to TRBJ2-1; no definite D call. V was clipped by 3 bases and J by 9 bases, with 18 bases between them. CDR3 size: 15 residues. Per germline, CDR1 SGHDN and CDR2 FVKESK. Here the CDR3 reads CASSHMGRSASEQFF. CDR3 in DNA: TGTGCCAGCAGCCATATGGGAAGGTCGGCGAGTGAGCAGTTCTTC.

V is TRBV12-3 or TRBV12-4 and J is TRBJ1-5, with D maybe TRBD1 (6 bases). This CDR3 comprises 14 residues. Between the trimmed V and J ends, which lost 5 bases and 10 bases, there was a span of 18 bases. Here the CDR3 DNA reads TGTGCCAGCAGTCCGACAGGCCCCGGGGGACCCCAGCATTTT. This codes for CASSPTGPGGPQHF.

In this sample, this clonotype turned up a few times. The CDR3 DNA is TGTGCCAGCAGCGGACTAGCGGGAGGGGGCCACGAGCAGTACTTC. Amino acids: CASSGLAGGGHEQYF. The chain employs TRBV7-9 and TRBJ2-7; TRBD2 matches at 15 bases. In germline, CDR1 is SEHNR, CDR2 FQNEAQ (reference sequence). V lost 5 bases to trimming and J lost 5 bases; unmatched junction nucleotides: 4. The CDR3 covers 15 residues.

The chain is built from TRBV7-2 and TRBJ1-1; 7 nucleotides agree with TRBD1. CDR3 length equals 15 residues. J lost 6 bases, V lost 1 base, and 8 bases had no gene match. CDR1 and CDR2 (germline): SGHTA, FQGNSA. The CDR3 DNA is TGTGCCAGCAGCTTAGTAGAAAGGGGGCACCCTGAAGCTTTCTTT. Its protein is CASSLVERGHPEAFF.

This clonotype turned up a few times. The V call is TRBV4-2, the J call TRBJ2-7; D might be TRBD2 (6 bases). Germline CDR1 is LGHNA and CDR2 is YNFKEQ. The V end lost 4 bases, the J end lost 0 bases, and 10 bases lay between the germline ends. The CDR3 loop spans 14 amino acids. The CDR3 DNA reads as TGTGCCAGCAGCCGAACGGGGGTCTCCTACGAGCAGTACTTC. Protein: CASSRTGVSYEQYF.

The chain links TRBV6-2 or TRBV6-3 to TRBJ2-3; D gene uncertain. The CDR3 has 13 residues. Germline V gene lookup returns CDR1 MNHEY and CDR2 SVGEGT. Between the trimmed V and J ends, which lost 6 bases and 2 bases, there was a span of 9 bases. The CDR3 sequence is CASRESPTDTQYF. In DNA form, the CDR3 reads TGTGCCAGCAGAGAAAGCCCCACAGATACGCAGTATTTT.